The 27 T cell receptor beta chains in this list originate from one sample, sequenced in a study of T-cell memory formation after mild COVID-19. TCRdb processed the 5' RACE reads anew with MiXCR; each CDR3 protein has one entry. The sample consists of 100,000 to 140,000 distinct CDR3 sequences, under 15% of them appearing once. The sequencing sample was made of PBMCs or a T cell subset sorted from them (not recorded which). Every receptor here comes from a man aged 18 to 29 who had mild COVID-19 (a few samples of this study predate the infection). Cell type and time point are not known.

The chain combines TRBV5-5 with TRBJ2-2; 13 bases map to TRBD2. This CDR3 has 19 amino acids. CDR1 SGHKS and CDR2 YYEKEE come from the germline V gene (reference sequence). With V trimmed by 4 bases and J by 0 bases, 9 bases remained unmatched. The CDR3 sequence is CASSEGLAGVSANTGELFF. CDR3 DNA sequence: TGTGCCAGCAGCGAAGGACTAGCGGGGGTATCCGCGAACACCGGGGAGCTGTTTTTT.

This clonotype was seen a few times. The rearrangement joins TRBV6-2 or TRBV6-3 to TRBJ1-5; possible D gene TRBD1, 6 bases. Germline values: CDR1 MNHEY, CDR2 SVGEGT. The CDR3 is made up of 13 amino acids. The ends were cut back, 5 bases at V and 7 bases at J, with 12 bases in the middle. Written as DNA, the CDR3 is TGTGCCAGCAGTGCAAACAGGGAGCAGCCCCAGCATTTT. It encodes CASSANREQPQHF.

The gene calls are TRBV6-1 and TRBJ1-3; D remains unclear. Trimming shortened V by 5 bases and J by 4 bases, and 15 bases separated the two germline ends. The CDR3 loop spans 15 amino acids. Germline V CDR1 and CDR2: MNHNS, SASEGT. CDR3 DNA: TGTGCCAGCAGTAAGGCGGAAAGCCTCGGAAACACCATATATTTT. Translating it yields CASSKAESLGNTIYF.

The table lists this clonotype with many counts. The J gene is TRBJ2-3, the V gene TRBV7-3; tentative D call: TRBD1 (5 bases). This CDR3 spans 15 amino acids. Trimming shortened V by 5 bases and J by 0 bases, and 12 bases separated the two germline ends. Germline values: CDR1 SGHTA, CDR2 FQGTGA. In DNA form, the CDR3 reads TGTGCCAGCAGCCAAGGGGTTATTAGCACAGATACGCAGTATTTT. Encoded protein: CASSQGVISTDTQYF.

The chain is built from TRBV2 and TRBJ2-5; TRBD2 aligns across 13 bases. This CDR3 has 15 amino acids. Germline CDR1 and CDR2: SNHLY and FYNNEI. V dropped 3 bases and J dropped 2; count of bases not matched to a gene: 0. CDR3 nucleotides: TGTGCCAGCAGTGAGACTAGCGGGGGGCAAGAGACCCAGTACTTC. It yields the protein CASSETSGGQETQYF.

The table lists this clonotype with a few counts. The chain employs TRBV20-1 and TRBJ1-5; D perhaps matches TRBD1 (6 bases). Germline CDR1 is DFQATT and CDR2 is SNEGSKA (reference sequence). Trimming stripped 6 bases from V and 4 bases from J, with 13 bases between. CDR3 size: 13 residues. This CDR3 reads CSAQGRGNQPQHF. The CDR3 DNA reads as TGCAGTGCCCAGGGGCGTGGGAATCAGCCCCAGCATTTT.

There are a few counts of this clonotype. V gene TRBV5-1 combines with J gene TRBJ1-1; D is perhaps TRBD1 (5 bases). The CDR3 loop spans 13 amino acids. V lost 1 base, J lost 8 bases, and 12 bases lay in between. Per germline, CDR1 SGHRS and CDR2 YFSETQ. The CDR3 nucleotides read TGCGCCAGCAGCTTGCCCCAAAAGGGGGAAGCTTTCTTT. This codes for CASSLPQKGEAFF.

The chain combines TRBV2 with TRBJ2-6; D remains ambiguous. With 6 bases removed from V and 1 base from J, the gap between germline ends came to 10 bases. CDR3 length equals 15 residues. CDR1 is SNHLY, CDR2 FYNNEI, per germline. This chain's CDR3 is CASSRSGSGANVLTF. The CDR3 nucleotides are TGTGCCAGCAGCAGATCAGGATCTGGGGCCAACGTCCTGACTTTC.

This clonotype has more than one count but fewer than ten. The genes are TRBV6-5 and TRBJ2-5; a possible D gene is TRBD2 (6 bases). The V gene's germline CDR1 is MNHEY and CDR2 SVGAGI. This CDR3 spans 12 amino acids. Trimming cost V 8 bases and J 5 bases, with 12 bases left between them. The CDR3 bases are TGTGCCAGCGGTGAGGGAGGTGAGACCCAGTACTTC. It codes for CASGEGGETQYF.

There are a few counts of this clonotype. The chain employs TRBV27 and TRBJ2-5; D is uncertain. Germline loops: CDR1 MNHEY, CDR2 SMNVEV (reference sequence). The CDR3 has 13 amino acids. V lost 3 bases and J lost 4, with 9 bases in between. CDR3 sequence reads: CASSLSGTETQYF. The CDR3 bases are TGTGCCAGCAGTTTGTCCGGAACAGAGACCCAGTACTTC.

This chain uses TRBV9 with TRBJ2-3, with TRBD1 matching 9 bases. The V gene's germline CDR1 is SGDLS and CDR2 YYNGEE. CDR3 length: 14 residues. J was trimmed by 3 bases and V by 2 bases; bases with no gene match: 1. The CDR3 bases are TGTGCCAGCAGCGTGGGACAGGGTACAGATACGCAGTATTTT. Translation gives CASSVGQGTDTQYF.

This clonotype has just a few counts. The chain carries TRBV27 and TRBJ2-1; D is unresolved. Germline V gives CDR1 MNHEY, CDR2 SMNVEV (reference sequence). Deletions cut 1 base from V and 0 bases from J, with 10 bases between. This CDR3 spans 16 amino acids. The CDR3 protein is CASSLLGPSSYNEQFF. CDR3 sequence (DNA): TGTGCCAGCAGTTTATTAGGCCCGAGCTCCTACAATGAGCAGTTCTTC.

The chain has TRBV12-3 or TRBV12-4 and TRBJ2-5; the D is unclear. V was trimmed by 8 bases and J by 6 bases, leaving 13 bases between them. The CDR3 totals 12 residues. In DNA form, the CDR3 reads TGTGCCAGCCGTCAATCCAGACAGACCCAGTACTTC. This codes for CASRQSRQTQYF.

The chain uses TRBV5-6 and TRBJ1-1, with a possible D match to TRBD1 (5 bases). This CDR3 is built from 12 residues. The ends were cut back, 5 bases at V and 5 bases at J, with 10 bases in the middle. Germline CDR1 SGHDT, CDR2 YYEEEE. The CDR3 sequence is CASRSGDTEAFF. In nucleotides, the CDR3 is TGTGCCAGCAGGTCGGGGGATACTGAAGCTTTCTTT.

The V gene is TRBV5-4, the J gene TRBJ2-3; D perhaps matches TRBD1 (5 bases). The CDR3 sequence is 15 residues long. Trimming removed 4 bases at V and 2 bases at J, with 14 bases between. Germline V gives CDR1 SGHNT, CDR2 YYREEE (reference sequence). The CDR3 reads CASSTRESVTDTQYF. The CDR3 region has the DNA TGTGCCAGCAGCACCAGGGAATCAGTCACAGATACGCAGTATTTT.

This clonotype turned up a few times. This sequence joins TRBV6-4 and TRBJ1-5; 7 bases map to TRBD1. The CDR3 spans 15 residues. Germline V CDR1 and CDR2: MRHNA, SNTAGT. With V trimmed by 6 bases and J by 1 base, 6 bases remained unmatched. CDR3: CASSVTGASNQPQHF. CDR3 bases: TGTGCCAGCAGCGTAACAGGGGCAAGCAATCAGCCCCAGCATTTT.

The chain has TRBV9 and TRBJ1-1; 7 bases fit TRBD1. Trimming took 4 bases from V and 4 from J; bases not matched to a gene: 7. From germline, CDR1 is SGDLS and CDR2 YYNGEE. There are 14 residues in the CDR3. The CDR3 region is CASSLTGVRTEAFF. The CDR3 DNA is TGTGCCAGCAGCCTTACAGGGGTTCGCACTGAAGCTTTCTTT.

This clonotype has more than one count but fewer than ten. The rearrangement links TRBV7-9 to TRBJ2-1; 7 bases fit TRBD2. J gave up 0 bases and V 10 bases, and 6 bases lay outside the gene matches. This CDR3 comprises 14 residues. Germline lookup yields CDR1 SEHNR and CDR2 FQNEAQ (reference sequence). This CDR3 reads CATTGGGSYNEQFF. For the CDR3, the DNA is TGTGCCACCACGGGGGGAGGCTCCTACAATGAGCAGTTCTTC.

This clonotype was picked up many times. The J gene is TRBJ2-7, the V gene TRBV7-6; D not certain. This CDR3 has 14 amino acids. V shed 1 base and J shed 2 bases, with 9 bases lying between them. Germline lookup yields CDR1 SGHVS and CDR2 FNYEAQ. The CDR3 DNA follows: TGTGCCAGCAGCTTAGAGGCAGGTCCCTACGAGCAGTACTTC. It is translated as CASSLEAGPYEQYF.

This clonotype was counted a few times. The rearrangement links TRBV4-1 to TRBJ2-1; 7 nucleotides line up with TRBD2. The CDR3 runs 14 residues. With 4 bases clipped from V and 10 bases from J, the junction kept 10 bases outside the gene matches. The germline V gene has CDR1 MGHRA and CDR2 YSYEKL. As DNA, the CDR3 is TGCGCCAGCAGCCCTGACGGGCTAGCGGAAGAGCAGTTCTTC. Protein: CASSPDGLAEEQFF.

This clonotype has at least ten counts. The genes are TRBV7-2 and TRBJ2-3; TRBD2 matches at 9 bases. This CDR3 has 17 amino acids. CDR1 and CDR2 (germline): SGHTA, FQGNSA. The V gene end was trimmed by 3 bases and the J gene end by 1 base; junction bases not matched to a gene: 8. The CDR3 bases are TGTGCCAGCAGCTTCCCACCCAGACTAGCGGGCACAGATACGCAGTATTTT. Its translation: CASSFPPRLAGTDTQYF. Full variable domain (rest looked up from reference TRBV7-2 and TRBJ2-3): GAGVSQSPSNKVTEKGKDVELRCDPISGHTALYWYRQSLGQGLEFLIYFQGNSAPDKSGLPSDRFSAERTGGSVSTLTIQRTQQEDSAVYLCASSFPPRLAGTDTQYFGPGTRLTVL.

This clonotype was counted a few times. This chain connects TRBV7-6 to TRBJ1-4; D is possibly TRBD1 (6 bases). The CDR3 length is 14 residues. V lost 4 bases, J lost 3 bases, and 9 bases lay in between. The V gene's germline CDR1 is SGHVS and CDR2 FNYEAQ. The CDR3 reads CASSSRTANEKLFF. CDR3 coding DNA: TGTGCCAGCAGCTCCCGGACAGCTAATGAAAAACTGTTTTTT. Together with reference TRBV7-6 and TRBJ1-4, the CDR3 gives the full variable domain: GAGVSQSPRYKVTKRGQDVALRCDPISGHVSLYWYRQALGQGPEFLTYFNYEAQQDKSGLPNDRFSAERPEGSISTLTIQRTEQRDSAMYRCASSSRTANEKLFFGSGTQLSVL.

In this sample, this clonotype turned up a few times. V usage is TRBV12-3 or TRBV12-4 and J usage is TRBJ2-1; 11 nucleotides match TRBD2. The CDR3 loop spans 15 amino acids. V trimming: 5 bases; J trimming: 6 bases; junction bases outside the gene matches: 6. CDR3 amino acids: CASSLSGGAGNEQFF. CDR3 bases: TGTGCCAGCAGTCTTAGCGGGGGGGCGGGCAATGAGCAGTTCTTC.

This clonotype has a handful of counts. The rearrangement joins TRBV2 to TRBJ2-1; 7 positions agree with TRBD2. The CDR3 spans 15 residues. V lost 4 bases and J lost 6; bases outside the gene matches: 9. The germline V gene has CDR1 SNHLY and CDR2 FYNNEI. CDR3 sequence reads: CASSGARGVPNEQFF. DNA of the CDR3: TGTGCCAGCAGTGGGGCTCGGGGGGTACCCAATGAGCAGTTCTTC.

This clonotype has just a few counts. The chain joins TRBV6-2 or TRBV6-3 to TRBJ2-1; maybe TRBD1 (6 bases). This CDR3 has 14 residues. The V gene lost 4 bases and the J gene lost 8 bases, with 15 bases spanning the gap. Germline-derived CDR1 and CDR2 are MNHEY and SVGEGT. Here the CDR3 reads CASSWRTAWDEQFF. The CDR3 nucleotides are TGTGCCAGCAGTTGGCGGACAGCCTGGGATGAGCAGTTCTTC.

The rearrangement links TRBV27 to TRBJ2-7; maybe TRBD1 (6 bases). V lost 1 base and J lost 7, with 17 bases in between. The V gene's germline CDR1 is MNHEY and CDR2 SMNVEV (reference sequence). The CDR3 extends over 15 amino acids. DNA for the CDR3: TGTGCCAGCAGTTTATTGACAGGTACTGGATCTGAGCAGTACTTC. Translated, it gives CASSLLTGTGSEQYF.

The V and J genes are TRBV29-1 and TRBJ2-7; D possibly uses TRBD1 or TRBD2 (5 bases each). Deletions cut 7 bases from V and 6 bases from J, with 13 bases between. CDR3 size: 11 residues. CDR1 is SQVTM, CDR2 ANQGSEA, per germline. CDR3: CSGGSGFEQYF. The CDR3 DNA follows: TGCAGCGGCGGGTCAGGGTTCGAGCAGTACTTC.